The table lists the clone carrying this T cell receptor (beta chain) with a count of one. The entry originates in a study of blood T cell repertoires in COVID-19. Overall study context: PBMCs, B-cell-depleted T cells, or T cells provided the cDNA or gDNA that made up the material.

Sequencing was performed with immunoSEQ multiplex PCR; in TCRdb, only in-frame clones are kept and a portion is missing. This sample carries about 120,000 clones, over 70% of them seen once, and the ten largest clones take approximately 2.5%. J was trimmed by 1 base and V by 3 bases; bases with no gene match: 7. CDR1 and CDR2 (germline): DFQATT, SNEGSKA (reference sequence). CDR3 length equals 15 residues. Sequencing was performed on peripheral blood. The J gene is TRBJ2-3, the V gene TRBV20-1, with 7 bases matching TRBD2. The source is a man aged 65-85 years with acute or convalescent COVID-19. The CDR3 DNA reads as TGCAGTGCTAGTCTTGCGGGGAGGGGCACAGATACGCAGTATTTT. It specifies CSASLAGRGTDTQYF.